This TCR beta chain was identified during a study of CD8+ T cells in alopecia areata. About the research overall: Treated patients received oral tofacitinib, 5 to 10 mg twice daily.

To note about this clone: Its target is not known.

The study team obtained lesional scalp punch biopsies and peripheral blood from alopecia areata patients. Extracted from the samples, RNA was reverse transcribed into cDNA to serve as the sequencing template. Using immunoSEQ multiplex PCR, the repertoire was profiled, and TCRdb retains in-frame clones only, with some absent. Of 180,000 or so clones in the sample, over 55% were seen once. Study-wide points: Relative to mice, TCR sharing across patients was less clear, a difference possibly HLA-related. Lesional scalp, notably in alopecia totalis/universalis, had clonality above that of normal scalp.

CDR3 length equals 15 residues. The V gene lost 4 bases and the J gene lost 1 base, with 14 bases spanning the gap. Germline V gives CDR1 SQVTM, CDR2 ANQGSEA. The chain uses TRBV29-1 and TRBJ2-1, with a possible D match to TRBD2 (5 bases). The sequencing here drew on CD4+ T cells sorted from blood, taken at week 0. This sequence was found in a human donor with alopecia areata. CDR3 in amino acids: CSVGGLALSYNEQFF. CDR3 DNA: TGCAGCGTTGGAGGCCTAGCCCTATCCTACAATGAGCAGTTCTTC.